The clone carrying this T cell receptor (beta chain) was seen many times. Its antigen is still unknown. Amplifying from RNA transcripts, the study obtained TCR beta CDR3 regions. HTBI primers primed a first-round RT-PCR, and a second-round multiplex PCR followed. TCRdb called the multiplex PCR reads again in MiXCR, with one record for every CDR3 protein. Among 900,000 to 1,200,000 distinct CDR3 sequences, 35% to 40% were seen once, and the ten largest hold around 10%. The data originate from a study of Graves' ophthalmopathy and Graves' hyperthyroidism. The overall study: The authors defined stable hyperthyroidism as no ophthalmopathy within 18 months of follow-up.

Germline CDR1 reads SQVTM; CDR2 reads ANQGSEA. V lost 6 bases, J lost 1 base, and 6 bases lay in between. This CDR3 has 12 residues. Study-wide results and caveats: Thyroid clonotypes that were expanded above 0.001 frequency mostly also appeared in blood.

The origin of this receptor is an adult man with Graves' hyperthyroidism. Sequencing was carried out using peripheral blood or thyroid tissue (not recorded which). This chain links TRBV29-1 with TRBJ2-2; unclear D gene. The CDR3 loop is CSVFLNTGELFF. The CDR3 DNA reads TGCAGCGTCTTCTTGAACACCGGGGAGCTGTTTTTT.